The 2 T cell receptor beta chains presented below share a single source sample, sequenced in a study of CD8 T cells in ankylosing spondylitis. Study-level points and caveats: About eight highly homologous variants made up a TCR beta motif that seemed to typify ankylosing spondylitis blood.

A single record per CDR3 protein comes from TCRdb applying MiXCR to the 5' RACE reads. The data hold about 340,000 distinct CDR3 sequences, with approximately 8.2% observed a single time. These TCRs are of unknown antigen specificity. Sequenced sample: blood, either unsorted or a sorted T cell fraction (not recorded which). The source is a male donor with ankylosing spondylitis.

The V call is TRBV24-1, the J call TRBJ2-1; D is ambiguous. The CDR3 loop spans 13 amino acids. The germline gives CDR1 KGHDR, CDR2 SFDVKD. V was cut by 3 bases and J by 13 bases, with 15 bases left in between. CDR3 protein: CATSDPGPSSQFF. DNA of the CDR3: TGTGCCACCAGTGATCCCGGACCCTCGTCCCAGTTCTTC.

This clonotype was found a few times. The CDR3 region has the DNA TGTGCCAGCAGCCTCAGGCGGTCCTCCTACGAGCAGTACTTC. Translating it yields CASSLRRSSYEQYF. The chain couples TRBV3-1 to TRBJ2-7; D not resolved. The V and J ends lost 4 bases and 0 bases respectively, with 10 bases between them. Germline CDR1 LGHDT, CDR2 YNNKEL (reference sequence). This CDR3 is 14 amino acids long.